This T cell receptor beta chain was captured by sequencing in a study of blood T cell repertoires in COVID-19. About the research overall: In each case, the material was cDNA or gDNA derived from T cells, B-cell-depleted T cells, or PBMCs.

This CDR3 spans 16 amino acids. The junction had 6 bases not matched to a gene; V was cut back by 2 bases and J by 5 bases. Germline V gene lookup returns CDR1 SGHDT and CDR2 YYEEEE. Sequenced by immunoSEQ multiplex PCR; TCRdb stores in-frame clones only, minus some. Seen here are 300,000 to 350,000 clones, 90% to 95% observed once, and the top ten hold 2.5% to 4%. The sequenced material came from peripheral blood. This sequence joins TRBV5-6 and TRBJ2-2, with 10 bases aligning to TRBD2. This sequence was found in a woman younger than 35 who had recovered from COVID-19. For the CDR3, the DNA is TGTGCCAGCAGCTTCCAGGGACTAGCGCCTACCGGGGAGCTGTTTTTT. Protein: CASSFQGLAPTGELFF.